This T cell receptor beta chain was obtained from a study of shared clonotypes between healthy human individuals. Study results and caveats: Richness estimates generally favored naive over memory subsets.

Details on this clone: Its antigen is still unknown.

Clones were sequenced by immunoSEQ multiplex PCR, and TCRdb holds only the in-frame ones, with some missing. The data hold roughly 810,000 clones, with 95% to 97% observed a single time. CD45RO-negative CD8 cells positively selected for CCR7 made up the naive population, which excluded terminally differentiated effector memory CD45RA+ cells. This CDR3 is built from 14 residues. Germline V lookup: CDR1 MDHEN, CDR2 SYDVKM. Trimming cost V 2 bases and J 7 bases, with 12 bases left between them. V usage is TRBV28 and J usage is TRBJ1-5; TRBD1 might be the D (5 bases). This TCR came from a man younger than 45 in good health. Sequences were obtained from naive CD8+ T cells sorted from blood. CDR3: CASSLQMGGQPQHF. The CDR3 DNA is TGTGCCAGCAGTTTACAAATGGGGGGGCAGCCCCAGCATTTT.